This TCR beta chain was identified during a study of control samples from healthy donors and cancer patients. The data were produced by immunoSEQ multiplex PCR, yet TCRdb's version contains in-frame clones alone and is incomplete. The repertoire includes about 110,000 clones, approximately 84% of them detected once, and 6.5% sits in the top ten. Germline V gives CDR1 LNHDA, CDR2 SQIVND (reference sequence). This CDR3 is 13 amino acids long. V shed 2 bases and J shed 3 bases, with 8 bases lying between them. V is TRBV19 and J is TRBJ2-7; D possibly corresponds to TRBD1 (5 bases). The TCR originated in a man younger than 35 in good health. The specimen was blood. For the CDR3, the DNA is TGTGCCAGTAGTATACAGGGCGACTACGAGCAGTACTTC. It specifies CASSIQGDYEQYF.